This TCR beta chain stems from a study of PD-1 blockade in classical Hodgkin lymphoma. Notes on the study in general: Among the patients, those starting nivolumab under 1 year after ASCT were excluded. When set against healthy donors, newly diagnosed patients were reported to show lower baseline TCR diversity.

Assay used: immunoSEQ multiplex PCR; TCRdb lists only in-frame clones, some missing. Among tens of thousands of clones, 80% to 90% were seen once, and the ten largest hold about 10%. Relapses following autologous stem cell transplantation were seen in all patients, with brentuximab vedotin exposure varying. Regarding this clone: Its antigen is as yet unknown.

The TCR was taken from a human donor with classical Hodgkin lymphoma. The source was peripheral blood mononuclear cells (PBMCs), collected before the second cycle of nivolumab.

CDR3: CASSGTGGKAYNEQFF. CDR3 bases: TGTGCCAGCAGTGGTACCGGCGGGAAGGCCTACAATGAGCAGTTCTTC. The V and J genes are TRBV2 and TRBJ2-1; D may be TRBD2 (6 bases). Trimming stripped 4 bases from V and 2 bases from J, with 15 bases between. The CDR3 length is 16 residues. In germline, CDR1 is SNHLY, CDR2 FYNNEI. Based on the CDR3 plus reference TRBV2 and TRBJ2-1, the full variable domain is EPEVTQTPSHQVTQMGQEVILRCVPISNHLYFYWYRQILGQKVEFLVSFYNNEISEKSEIFDDQFSVERPDGSNFTLKIRSTKLEDSAMYFCASSGTGGKAYNEQFFGPGTRLTVL.